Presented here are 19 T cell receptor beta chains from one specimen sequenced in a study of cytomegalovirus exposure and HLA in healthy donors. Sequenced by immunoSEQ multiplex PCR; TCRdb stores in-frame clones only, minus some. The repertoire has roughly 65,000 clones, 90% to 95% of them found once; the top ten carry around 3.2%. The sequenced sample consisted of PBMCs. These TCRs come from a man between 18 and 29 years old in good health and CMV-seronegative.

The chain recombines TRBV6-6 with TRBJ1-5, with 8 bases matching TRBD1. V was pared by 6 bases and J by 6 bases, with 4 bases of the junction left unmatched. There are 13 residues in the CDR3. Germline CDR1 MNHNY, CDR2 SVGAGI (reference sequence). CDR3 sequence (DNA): TGTGCCAGCAGAGGACAGGGAAGTCAGCCCCAGCATTTT. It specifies CASRGQGSQPQHF.

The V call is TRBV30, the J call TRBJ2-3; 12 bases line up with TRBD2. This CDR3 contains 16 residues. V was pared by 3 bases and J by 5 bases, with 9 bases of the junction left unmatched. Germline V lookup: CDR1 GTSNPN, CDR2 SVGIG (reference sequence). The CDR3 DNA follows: TGTGCCTGGAGAGGTCTGGGACTAGCGGGTGGAGATACGCAGTATTTT. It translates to CAWRGLGLAGGDTQYF.

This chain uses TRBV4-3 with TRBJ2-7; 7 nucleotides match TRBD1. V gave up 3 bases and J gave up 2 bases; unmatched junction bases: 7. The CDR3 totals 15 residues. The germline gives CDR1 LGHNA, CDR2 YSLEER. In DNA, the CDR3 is TGCGCCAGCAGCCAGGACGGGACAGTAACCTACGAGCAGTACTTC. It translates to CASSQDGTVTYEQYF.

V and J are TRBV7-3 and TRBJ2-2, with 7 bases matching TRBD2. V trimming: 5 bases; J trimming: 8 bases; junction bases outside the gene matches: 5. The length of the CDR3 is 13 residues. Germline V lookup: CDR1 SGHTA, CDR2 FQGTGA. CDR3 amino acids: CASSAREWGELFF. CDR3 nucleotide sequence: TGTGCCAGCAGCGCGCGGGAGTGGGGGGAGCTGTTTTTT.

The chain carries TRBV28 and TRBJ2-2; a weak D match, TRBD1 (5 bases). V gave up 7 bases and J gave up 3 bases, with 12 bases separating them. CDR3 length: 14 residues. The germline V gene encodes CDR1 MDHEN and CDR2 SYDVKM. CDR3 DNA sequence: TGTGCCAGCAAGGAGACAGCTTACACCGGGGAGCTGTTTTTT. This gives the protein CASKETAYTGELFF. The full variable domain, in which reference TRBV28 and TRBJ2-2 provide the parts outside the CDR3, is DVKVTQSSRYLVKRTGEKVFLECVQDMDHENMFWYRQDPGLGLRLIYFSYDVKMKEKGDIPEGYSVSREKKERFSLILESASTNQTSMYLCASKETAYTGELFFGEGSRLTVL.

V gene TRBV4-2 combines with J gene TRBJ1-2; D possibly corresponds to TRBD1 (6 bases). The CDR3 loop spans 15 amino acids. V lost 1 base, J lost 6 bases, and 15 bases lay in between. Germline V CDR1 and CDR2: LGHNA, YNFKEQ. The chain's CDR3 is CASSQATQGMHGYTF. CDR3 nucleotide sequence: TGTGCCAGCAGCCAAGCTACGCAGGGGATGCATGGCTACACCTTC.

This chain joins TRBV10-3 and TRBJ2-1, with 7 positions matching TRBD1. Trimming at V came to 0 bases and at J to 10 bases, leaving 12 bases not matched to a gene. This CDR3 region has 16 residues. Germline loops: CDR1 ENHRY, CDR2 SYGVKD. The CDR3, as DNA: TGTGCCATCAGTGAGTCGACCACAGGGGATTTAGGGGAGCAGTTCTTC. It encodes CAISESTTGDLGEQFF.

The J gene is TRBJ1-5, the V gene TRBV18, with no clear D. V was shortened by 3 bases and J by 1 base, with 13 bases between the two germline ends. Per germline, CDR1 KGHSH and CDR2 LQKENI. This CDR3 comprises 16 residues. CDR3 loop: CASSPERGISNQPQHF. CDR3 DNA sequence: TGTGCCAGCTCACCCGAACGGGGTATAAGCAATCAGCCCCAGCATTTT.

CDR3 sequence: CASSLGDRAWAKLFF. The CDR3 DNA sequence: TGTGCCAGCAGCTTGGGGGACAGGGCATGGGCAAAACTGTTTTTT. This chain links TRBV5-6 with TRBJ1-4, with 9 bases matching TRBD1. This CDR3 has 15 residues. The V segment lost 0 bases and the J segment 10 bases; nucleotides outside the gene matches: 7. CDR1 is SGHDT and CDR2 is YYEEEE in the germline V gene.

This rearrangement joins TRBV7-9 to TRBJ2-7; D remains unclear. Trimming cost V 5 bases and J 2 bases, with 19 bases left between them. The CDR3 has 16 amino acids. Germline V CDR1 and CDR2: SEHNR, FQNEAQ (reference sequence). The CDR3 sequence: CASSIRLRSSPYEQYF. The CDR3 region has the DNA TGTGCCAGCAGCATTAGGTTACGGAGCAGTCCCTACGAGCAGTACTTC.

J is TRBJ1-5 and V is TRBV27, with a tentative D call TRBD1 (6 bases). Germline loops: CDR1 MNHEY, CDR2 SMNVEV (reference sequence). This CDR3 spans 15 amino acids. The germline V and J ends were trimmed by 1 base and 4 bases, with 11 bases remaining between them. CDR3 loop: CASSLLAGVNQPQHF. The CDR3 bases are TGTGCCAGCAGTTTATTGGCAGGGGTAAATCAGCCCCAGCATTTT.

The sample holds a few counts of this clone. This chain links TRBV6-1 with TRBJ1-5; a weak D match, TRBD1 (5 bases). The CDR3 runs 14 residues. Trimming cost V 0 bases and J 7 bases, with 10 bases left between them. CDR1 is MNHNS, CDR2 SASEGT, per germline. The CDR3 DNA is TGTGCCAGCAGTGAAGCAGGGGCCGGCCAGCCCCAGCATTTT. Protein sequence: CASSEAGAGQPQHF.

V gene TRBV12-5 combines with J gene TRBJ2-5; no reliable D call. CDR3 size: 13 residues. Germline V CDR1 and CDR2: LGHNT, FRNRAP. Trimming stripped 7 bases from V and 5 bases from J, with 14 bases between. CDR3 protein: CASESGGAETQYF. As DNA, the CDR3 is TGTGCTAGTGAGTCCGGTGGTGCGGAGACCCAGTACTTC.

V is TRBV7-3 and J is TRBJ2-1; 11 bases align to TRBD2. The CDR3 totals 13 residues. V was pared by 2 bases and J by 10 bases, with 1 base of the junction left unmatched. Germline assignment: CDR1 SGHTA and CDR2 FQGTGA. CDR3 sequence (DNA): TGTGCCAGCAGCTTAGTAGCGGGGGGGGAGCAGTTCTTC. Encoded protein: CASSLVAGGEQFF.

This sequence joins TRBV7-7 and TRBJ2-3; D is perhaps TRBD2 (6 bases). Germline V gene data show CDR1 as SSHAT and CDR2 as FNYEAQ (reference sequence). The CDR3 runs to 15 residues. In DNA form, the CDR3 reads TGTGCTACTAACTCAGCCCAGCGGGCCCCAGATACGCAGTATTTT. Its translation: CATNSAQRAPDTQYF.

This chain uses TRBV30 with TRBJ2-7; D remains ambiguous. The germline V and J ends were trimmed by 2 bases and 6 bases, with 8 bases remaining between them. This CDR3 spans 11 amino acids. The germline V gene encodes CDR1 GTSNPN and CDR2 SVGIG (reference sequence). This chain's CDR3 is CAWSPESEQYF. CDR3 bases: TGTGCCTGGAGTCCAGAATCCGAGCAGTACTTC.

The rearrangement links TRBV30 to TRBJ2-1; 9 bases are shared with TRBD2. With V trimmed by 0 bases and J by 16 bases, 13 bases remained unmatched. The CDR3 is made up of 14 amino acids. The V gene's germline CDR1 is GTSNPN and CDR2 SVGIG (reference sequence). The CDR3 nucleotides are TGTGCCTGGAGTGTTGAGGCTAGCGGGGAGGACCCCTTCTTC. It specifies CAWSVEASGEDPFF.

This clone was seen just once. The CDR3 sequence is CAWSAERAGWDNEQFF. In DNA form, the CDR3 reads TGTGCCTGGAGTGCAGAGCGGGCGGGGTGGGACAATGAGCAGTTCTTC. The chain uses TRBV30 and TRBJ2-1; D is perhaps TRBD2 (6 bases). V was clipped by 1 base and J by 5 bases, with 18 bases between them. This CDR3 is 16 amino acids long. In germline, CDR1 is GTSNPN, CDR2 SVGIG (reference sequence). The full variable domain, rest sourced from reference TRBV30 and TRBJ2-1, is SQTIHQWPATLVQPVGSPLSLECTVEGTSNPNLYWYRQAAGRGLQLLFYSVGIGQISSEVPQNLSASRPQDRQFILSSKKLLLSDSGFYLCAWSAERAGWDNEQFFGPGTRLTVL.

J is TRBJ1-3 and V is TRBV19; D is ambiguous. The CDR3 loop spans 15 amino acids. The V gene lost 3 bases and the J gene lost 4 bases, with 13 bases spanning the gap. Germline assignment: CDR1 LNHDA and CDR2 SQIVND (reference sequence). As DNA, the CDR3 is TGTGCCAGTAGTATGCCGGGGTATCGAGGAAACACCATATATTTT. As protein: CASSMPGYRGNTIYF. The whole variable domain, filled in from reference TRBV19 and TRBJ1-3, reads DGGITQSPKYLFRKEGQNVTLSCEQNLNHDAMYWYRQDPGQGLRLIYYSQIVNDFQKGDIAEGYSVSREKKESFPLTVTSAQKNPTAFYLCASSMPGYRGNTIYFGEGSWLTVV.